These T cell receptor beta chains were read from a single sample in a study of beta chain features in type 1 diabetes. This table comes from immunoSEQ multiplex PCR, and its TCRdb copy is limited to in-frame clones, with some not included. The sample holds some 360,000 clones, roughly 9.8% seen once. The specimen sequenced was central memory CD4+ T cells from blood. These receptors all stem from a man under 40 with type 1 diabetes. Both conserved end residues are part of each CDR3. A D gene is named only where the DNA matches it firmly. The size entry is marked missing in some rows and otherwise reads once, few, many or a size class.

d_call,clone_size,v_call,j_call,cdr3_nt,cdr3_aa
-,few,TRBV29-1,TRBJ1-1,TGCAGCGCCCTAAGGGTTGGGCCTAGGGGCACTGAAGCTTTCTTT,CSALRVGPRGTEAFF
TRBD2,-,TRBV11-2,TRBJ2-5,TGTGCCAGCAGCTCCCTGCGGGCTAGCGGAAACCAAGAGACCCAGTACTTC,CASSSLRASGNQETQYF
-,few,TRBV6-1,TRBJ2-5,TGTGCCAGCAGTGCAGACAATATACAAGAGACCCAGTACTTC,CASSADNIQETQYF
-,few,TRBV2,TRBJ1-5,TGTGCCGGTGGCCGGGACACATATTCCAATCAGCCCCAGCATTTT,CAGGRDTYSNQPQHF
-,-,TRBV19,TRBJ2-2,TGTGCCAGTTCGAGCGGGACCGGGGAGCTGTTTTTT,CASSSGTGELFF
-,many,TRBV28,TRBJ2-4,TGTGCCAGCAGTCGATACCAGGGTTCACAGTACTTC,CASSRYQGSQYF
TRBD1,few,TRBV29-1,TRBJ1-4,TGCAGCGTTACCGGGACAGGGGCTAGTAATGAAAAACTGTTTTTT,CSVTGTGASNEKLFF
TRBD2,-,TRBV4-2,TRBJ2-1,TGTGCCAGCAGCTCACCCCTAGCGGGAGAGTACAATGAGCAGTTCTTC,CASSSPLAGEYNEQFF
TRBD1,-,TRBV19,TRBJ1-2,TGTGCCAGTAGCCCGGACAGGATATGGAACTATGGCTACACCTTC,CASSPDRIWNYGYTF
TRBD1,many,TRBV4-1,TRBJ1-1,TGCGCCAGCAGCCAAGAAACAGGGGCGAACACTGAAGCTTTCTTT,CASSQETGANTEAFF
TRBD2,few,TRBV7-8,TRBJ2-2,TGTGCCAGCAGGGAATTTACTAGCGGGAATATCGGGGAGCTGTTTTTT,CASREFTSGNIGELFF
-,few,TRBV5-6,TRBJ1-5,TGTGCCAGCAGCCCGGACAACAATCAGCCCCAGCATTTT,CASSPDNNQPQHF
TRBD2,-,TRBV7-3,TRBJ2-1,TGTGCCAGCAGCTATAGACTAGCGGGTCCCATTGTATTCTCCTACAATGAGCAGTTCTTC,CASSYRLAGPIVFSYNEQFF
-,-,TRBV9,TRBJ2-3,TGTGCCAGCAGCGCAGGGGGCACAGATACGCAGTATTTT,CASSAGGTDTQYF
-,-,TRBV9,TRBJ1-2,TGTGCCAGCAACCAGGGGAACTATGGCTACACCTTC,CASNQGNYGYTF
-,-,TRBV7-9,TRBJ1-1,TGTGCCAGCAGCCCCTCCGGGACGAACACTGAAGCTTTCTTT,CASSPSGTNTEAFF
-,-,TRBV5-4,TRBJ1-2,TGTGCCAGCAGCTTGGAGGGCGGGAGGAACTATGGCTACACCTTC,CASSLEGGRNYGYTF
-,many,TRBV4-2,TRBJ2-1,TGTGCCAGCAGCCAAGACCTAGAGGTCTGGAGCTCCTACAATGAGCAGTTCTTC,CASSQDLEVWSSYNEQFF
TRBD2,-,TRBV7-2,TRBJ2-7,TGTGCCAGCAGTAAAGCTAGCGGGGAGAACTACGAGCAGTACTTC,CASSKASGENYEQYF
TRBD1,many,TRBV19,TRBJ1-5,TGTGCCAGTAGTACCCCGGGACAGGGGAATCAGCCCCAGCATTTT,CASSTPGQGNQPQHF
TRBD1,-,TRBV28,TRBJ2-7,TGTGCCAGCAGTTTATGGGGGACAGGAAGCTACGAGCAGTACTTC,CASSLWGTGSYEQYF
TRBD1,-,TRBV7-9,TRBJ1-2,TGTGCCAGCAGCCCACCGGGACAGGGTTTCAGTGGCTACACCTTC,CASSPPGQGFSGYTF
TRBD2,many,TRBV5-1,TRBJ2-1,TGCGCCAGCAGCTTGGGTAGCGGGAGTGGGGATGAGCAGTTCTTC,CASSLGSGSGDEQFF
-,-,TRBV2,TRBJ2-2,TGTGCCAGCAGTGCTTTCGGGGAGCTGTTTTTT,CASSAFGELFF
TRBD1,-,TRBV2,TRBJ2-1,TGTGCCAGCAGTCCATTGACAGGGGACAATGAGCAGTTCTTC,CASSPLTGDNEQFF
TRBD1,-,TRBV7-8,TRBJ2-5,TGTGCCAGCAGCCTCGGACAGGGAGAGACCCAGTACTTC,CASSLGQGETQYF
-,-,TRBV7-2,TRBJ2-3,TGTGCCAGCAGCTATGGGGCCTATACGCAGTATTTT,CASSYGAYTQYF
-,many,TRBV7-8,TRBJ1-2,TGTGCCAGCAGCTTAGGAGAGATGGGGTATGGCTACACCTTC,CASSLGEMGYGYTF
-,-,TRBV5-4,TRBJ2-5,TGTGCCAGCAGCCCATCATTCCAAGAGACCCAGTACTTC,CASSPSFQETQYF
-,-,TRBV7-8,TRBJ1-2,TGTGCCAGCAGCCCGGAGTCCATGGGGGCTAACTATGGCTACACCTTC,CASSPESMGANYGYTF
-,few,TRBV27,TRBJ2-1,TGTGCCAGAAACAATGAGCAGTTCTTC,CARNNEQFF